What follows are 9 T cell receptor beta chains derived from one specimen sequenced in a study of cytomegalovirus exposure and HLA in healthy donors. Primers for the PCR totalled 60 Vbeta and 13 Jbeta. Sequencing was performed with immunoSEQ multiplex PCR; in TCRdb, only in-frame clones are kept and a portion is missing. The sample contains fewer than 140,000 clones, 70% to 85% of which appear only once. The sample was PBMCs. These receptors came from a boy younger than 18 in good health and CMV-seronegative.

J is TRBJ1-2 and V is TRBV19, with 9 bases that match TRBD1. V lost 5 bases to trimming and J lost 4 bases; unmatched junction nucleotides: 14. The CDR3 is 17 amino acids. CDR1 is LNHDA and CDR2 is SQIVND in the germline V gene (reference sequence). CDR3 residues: CASSFPTQGATGYGYTF. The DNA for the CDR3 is TGTGCCAGTAGTTTCCCTACACAGGGGGCTACGGGCTATGGCTACACCTTC.

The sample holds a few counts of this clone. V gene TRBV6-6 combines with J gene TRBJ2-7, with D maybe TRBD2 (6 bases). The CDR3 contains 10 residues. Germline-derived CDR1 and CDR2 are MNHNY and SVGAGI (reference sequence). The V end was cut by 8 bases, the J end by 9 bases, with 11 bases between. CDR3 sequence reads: CASEEGRQYF. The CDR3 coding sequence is TGTGCCAGCGAGGAGGGAAGGCAGTACTTC.

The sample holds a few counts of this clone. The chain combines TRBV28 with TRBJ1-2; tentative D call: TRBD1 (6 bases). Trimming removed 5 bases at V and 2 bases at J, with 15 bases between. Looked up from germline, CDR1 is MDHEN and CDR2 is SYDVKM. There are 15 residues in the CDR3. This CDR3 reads CASSTGTSKNYGYTF. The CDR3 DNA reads TGTGCCAGCAGTACGGGGACATCGAAAAACTATGGCTACACCTTC.

The CDR3 loop is CASGTRARGLVWQFF. The CDR3 bases are TGTGCTAGTGGTACCCGAGCAAGGGGGCTTGTTTGGCAGTTCTTC. V usage is TRBV12-5 and J usage is TRBJ2-1, with 7 bases identical to TRBD1. CDR3 length: 15 amino acids. Germline assignment: CDR1 LGHNT and CDR2 FRNRAP. V shed 5 bases, J shed 12 bases, and the junction held 16 bases outside the gene matches.

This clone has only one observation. The CDR3: CASSVGGSPYEQYF. The DNA for the CDR3 is TGTGCCAGCAGCGTTGGGGGGAGCCCCTACGAGCAGTACTTC. The rearrangement uses TRBV9 and TRBJ2-7, with a weak D call TRBD2 (6 bases). This CDR3 has 14 amino acids. V lost 2 bases and J 2 bases, leaving 11 bases between the germline ends. Germline CDR1 is SGDLS and CDR2 is YYNGEE.

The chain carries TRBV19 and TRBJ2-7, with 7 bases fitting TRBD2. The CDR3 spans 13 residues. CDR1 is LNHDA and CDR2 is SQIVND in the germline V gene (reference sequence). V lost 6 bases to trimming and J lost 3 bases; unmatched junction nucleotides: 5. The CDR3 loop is CASSASGIYEQYF. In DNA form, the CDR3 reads TGTGCCAGTAGCGCTAGCGGAATCTACGAGCAGTACTTC.

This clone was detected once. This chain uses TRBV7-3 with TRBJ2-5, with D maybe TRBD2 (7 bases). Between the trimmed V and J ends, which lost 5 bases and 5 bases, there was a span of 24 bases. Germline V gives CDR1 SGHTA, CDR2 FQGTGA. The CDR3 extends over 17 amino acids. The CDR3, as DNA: TGTGCCAGCAGCCCACGTGGGCCGACTAGCCAGGGGGAGACCCAGTACTTC. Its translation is CASSPRGPTSQGETQYF.

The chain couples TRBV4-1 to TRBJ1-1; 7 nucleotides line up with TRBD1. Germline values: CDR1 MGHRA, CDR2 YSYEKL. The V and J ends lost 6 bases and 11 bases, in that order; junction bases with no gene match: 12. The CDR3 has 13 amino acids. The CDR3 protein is CASSPTGSLNAFF. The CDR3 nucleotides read TGCGCCAGCAGTCCGACAGGGAGCTTGAATGCTTTCTTT.

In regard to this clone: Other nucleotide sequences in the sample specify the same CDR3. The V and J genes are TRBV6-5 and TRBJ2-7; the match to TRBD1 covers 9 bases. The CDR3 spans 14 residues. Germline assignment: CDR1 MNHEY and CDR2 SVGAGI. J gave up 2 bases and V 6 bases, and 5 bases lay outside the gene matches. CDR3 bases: TGTGCCAGCAGGTCCGGGACAGGGACCTACGAGCAGTACTTC. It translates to CASRSGTGTYEQYF.